This T cell receptor (beta chain) was profiled in a study of blood T cell repertoires in COVID-19. Study in general: Acute-phase and convalescent COVID-19 samples originated in the United States, Italy and Spain. The analysed material was cDNA or gDNA that came from T cells, B-cell-depleted T cells, or PBMCs.

The CDR3 runs to 15 residues. The germline V gene has CDR1 SEHNR and CDR2 FQNEAQ (reference sequence). V was pared by 1 base and J by 5 bases, with 14 bases between. As originally analysed: Counts of nucleated cells, estimated from reference gene primer amplification, were obtained. Clones were sequenced by immunoSEQ multiplex PCR, and TCRdb holds only the in-frame ones, with some missing. V and J calls and clone size are given by that table; D and trimming were obtained from the DNA. The sample shows some 120,000 clones, 65% to 90% of them seen only once. This clonotype was obtained from a woman of 80 years or more with acute or convalescent COVID-19. Material for sequencing was peripheral blood. V and J are TRBV7-9 and TRBJ1-1; D ambiguous. The CDR3 protein is CASSLGEVSGTEAFF. The CDR3 DNA reads as TGTGCCAGCAGCTTAGGGGAGGTTTCTGGTACTGAAGCTTTCTTT.